This T cell receptor beta chain was recorded in a study of beta chain features in type 1 diabetes. Since all of the isolated RNA was reverse transcribed, expressed TCRB transcripts were what got sequenced. Profiled with immunoSEQ multiplex PCR; TCRdb holds only in-frame clones, not every one. This table holds fewer than 400,000 clones, approximately 10% found once. The V gene lost 3 bases and the J gene lost 2 bases, with 12 bases spanning the gap. The CDR3 extends over 15 amino acids. CDR1 is SEHNR, CDR2 FQNEAQ, per germline (reference sequence). Study-wide findings and caveats: When Type 1 diabetes patients were examined, their TCRB CDR3s proved moderately but significantly shorter in all four CD4+ subsets.

This clone was seen repeatedly, ten times or more. As yet, its antigen is unknown. The TCR sequence derives from a man aged 25-40 years with type 1 diabetes. The chain combines TRBV7-9 with TRBJ2-3; TRBD2 is a possible D gene (5 bases). The sample comprised central memory CD4+ T cells from blood. The chain's CDR3 is CASSLAGSLTDTQYF. The CDR3 DNA reads as TGTGCCAGCAGCTTGGCGGGTAGCCTCACAGATACGCAGTATTTT.